These 28 T cell receptor beta chains were all obtained from the same sample, sequenced in a study of blood T cell repertoires in COVID-19. Method: immunoSEQ multiplex PCR; TCRdb's copy keeps in-frame clones and lacks some. The table records approximately 200,000 clones, almost 90% of them present only once. The source material was peripheral blood. These receptors all come from a man between 18 and 29 years old with active or convalescent COVID-19.

The chain joins TRBV28 to TRBJ2-7; 11 bases agree with TRBD1. From germline, CDR1 is MDHEN and CDR2 SYDVKM. Unmatched junction bases numbered 6, after V lost 5 bases and J lost 0 bases. This CDR3 region has 16 residues. Here the CDR3 DNA reads TGTGCCAGCAGTCCAACCGGGACAGGGGGCTCCTACGAGCAGTACTTC. It specifies CASSPTGTGGSYEQYF. The complete variable domain, with remaining parts taken from reference TRBV28 and TRBJ2-7, reads DVKVTQSSRYLVKRTGEKVFLECVQDMDHENMFWYRQDPGLGLRLIYFSYDVKMKEKGDIPEGYSVSREKKERFSLILESASTNQTSMYLCASSPTGTGGSYEQYFGPGTRLTVT.

V gene TRBV11-3 combines with J gene TRBJ1-3; possible D gene TRBD1, 6 bases. Per germline, CDR1 SGHNT and CDR2 YENEEA. V lost 2 bases and J 9 bases, leaving 11 bases between the germline ends. The CDR3 is 13 residues long. This chain's CDR3 is CASSLHREGTIYF. The CDR3 DNA reads as TGTGCCAGCAGCTTACACAGGGAGGGCACCATATATTTT.

This chain uses TRBV7-2 with TRBJ2-3, with 7 bases lining up with TRBD2. This CDR3 has 17 amino acids. The V and J ends lost 6 bases and 6 bases, in that order; junction bases with no gene match: 18. Germline values: CDR1 SGHTA, CDR2 FQGNSA. The CDR3 spells CASSLSFGGMDFDTQYF. CDR3 in DNA: TGTGCCAGCAGTCTCTCGTTCGGGGGGATGGACTTCGATACGCAGTATTTT.

In its sample, this clone was seen once. CDR3 DNA sequence: TGTGCCAGCTCACCGCCGGGACTAGCGGCCTTGTCGGGGTCCTACAATGAGCAGTTCTTC. It yields the protein CASSPPGLAALSGSYNEQFF. The rearrangement joins TRBV18 to TRBJ2-1; 11 bases agree with TRBD2. The V and J ends lost 3 bases and 1 base, in that order; junction bases with no gene match: 14. Germline V lookup: CDR1 KGHSH, CDR2 LQKENI. The CDR3 is made up of 20 amino acids.

This clone was counted once. The V gene is TRBV25-1, the J gene TRBJ1-2, with D possibly matching TRBD1 (6 bases). The ends were cut back, 5 bases at V and 4 bases at J, with 20 bases in the middle. Per germline, CDR1 MGHDK and CDR2 SYGVNS. CDR3 length equals 16 residues. The DNA of the CDR3 is TGTGCCAGCAGTTTAGAATCTAGGCAGGGGTTCTATGGCTACACCTTC. Encoded protein: CASSLESRQGFYGYTF.

This clone was seen once. The V and J genes are TRBV3-1 (or the pseudogene TRBV3-2) and TRBJ1-1; D possibly corresponds to TRBD1 (6 bases). CDR1 LGHDT and CDR2 YNNKEL come from the germline V gene (reference sequence). V was clipped by 6 bases and J by 3 bases, with 14 bases between them. The CDR3 spans 14 residues. The chain's CDR3 is CASSLQGRDTEAFF. As DNA, the CDR3 is TGTGCCAGCAGTCTACAGGGTCGGGACACTGAAGCTTTCTTT.

The V call is TRBV5-1, the J call TRBJ2-7, with 7 bases matching TRBD1. There are 13 residues in the CDR3. Per germline, CDR1 SGHRS and CDR2 YFSETQ. V was clipped by 4 bases and J by 3 bases; unmatched bases: 4. The CDR3 loop is CASSTGAIYEQYF. The CDR3 bases are TGCGCCAGCAGCACAGGGGCGATCTACGAGCAGTACTTC.

The rearrangement links TRBV28 to TRBJ1-2; 10 nucleotides agree with TRBD1. Germline trimming cut 6 bases from V and 4 bases from J; bases unmatched to any gene: 5. The CDR3 is 14 amino acids. CDR1 MDHEN and CDR2 SYDVKM come from the germline V gene. CDR3: CASRRQGAGYGYTF. In DNA form, the CDR3 reads TGTGCCAGCAGGCGACAGGGGGCTGGCTATGGCTACACCTTC.

There are a few counts of this clone. This chain uses TRBV28 with TRBJ1-1, with D unresolved. The length of the CDR3 is 14 residues. Trimming took off 3 bases at V and 3 bases at J, with 11 bases between the two ends. Germline-derived CDR1 and CDR2 are MDHEN and SYDVKM. CDR3 in amino acids: CASSFPYEYTEAFF. The CDR3 bases are TGTGCCAGCAGTTTCCCTTACGAGTACACTGAAGCTTTCTTT.

V is TRBV28 and J is TRBJ1-2; D gene uncertain. V was clipped by 10 bases and J by 4 bases, with 22 bases between them. The CDR3 has 15 amino acids. Germline assignment: CDR1 MDHEN and CDR2 SYDVKM. CDR3 DNA sequence: TGTGCCATCTTTAGTGCGGGAGGCTTTACCTATGGCTACACCTTC. This translates into CAIFSAGGFTYGYTF.

The rearrangement uses TRBV9 and TRBJ2-3, with D uncertain. CDR3 length: 12 amino acids. The germline V gene encodes CDR1 SGDLS and CDR2 YYNGEE. Trimming pared 0 bases from V and 5 bases from J, leaving 4 bases between. The CDR3 bases are TGTGCCAGCAGCGTAGGTCTAGATACGCAGTATTTT. Amino acid sequence: CASSVGLDTQYF.

The gene calls are TRBV3-1 (or the pseudogene TRBV3-2) and TRBJ2-6, with 14 nucleotides matching TRBD2. This CDR3 contains 22 residues. Germline CDR1 LGHDT, CDR2 YNNKEL (reference sequence). V was clipped by 2 bases and J by 0 bases; unmatched bases: 12. CDR3 loop: CASSQTRLAGGIDVSGANVLTF. DNA of the CDR3: TGTGCCAGCAGCCAAACCCGACTAGCGGGAGGGATTGATGTCTCTGGGGCCAACGTCCTGACTTTC.

This clone was detected only a few times. V and J are TRBV5-6 and TRBJ2-2, with 7 nucleotides matching TRBD1. CDR1 is SGHDT and CDR2 is YYEEEE in the germline V gene. The CDR3 extends over 15 amino acids. V was pared by 0 bases and J by 4 bases, with 3 bases of the junction left unmatched. Here the CDR3 reads CASSLGQGTTGELFF. CDR3 in DNA: TGTGCCAGCAGCTTGGGACAGGGCACCACCGGGGAGCTGTTTTTT. The variable domain in full, with the rest retrieved from reference TRBV5-6 and TRBJ2-2, is DAGVTQSPTHLIKTRGQQVTLRCSPKSGHDTVSWYQQALGQGPQFIFQYYEEEERQRGNFPDRFSGHQFPNYSSELNVNALLLGDSALYLCASSLGQGTTGELFFGEGSRLTVL.

This chain connects TRBV5-5 to TRBJ2-7, with 9 bases aligning to TRBD1. Germline V gene sequence: CDR1 SGHKS, CDR2 YYEKEE (reference sequence). The CDR3 consists of 16 residues. V dropped 2 bases and J dropped 5; count of bases not matched to a gene: 11. CDR3 residues: CASSFRRTGVGDEQYF. The CDR3, as DNA: TGTGCCAGCAGCTTTCGACGGACAGGGGTTGGGGACGAGCAGTACTTC.

This clone was seen a handful of times. The chain couples TRBV19 to TRBJ1-6, with 9 bases fitting TRBD1. Trimming cost V 4 bases and J 7 bases; bases outside gene matches: 11. This CDR3 contains 17 residues. CDR1 and CDR2 from the germline V gene are LNHDA and SQIVND (reference sequence). The DNA for the CDR3 is TGTGCCAGTAGTACGGCCGGGACAGGGCTACTGAATTCACCCCTCCACTTT. Translating it yields CASSTAGTGLLNSPLHF.

The rearrangement links TRBV21-1 to TRBJ1-6. TRBV21-1 is an annotated pseudogene. This CDR3 comprises 15 residues. As DNA, the CDR3 is TGTGCCAGCACAACAGACGGGGGGCGAAATTCACCCCTCCACTTT. This gives the protein CASTTDGGRNSPLHF.

The chain joins TRBV9 to TRBJ1-2; unclear D gene. The CDR3 has 14 amino acids. V gave up 0 bases and J gave up 7 bases, with 13 bases separating them. CDR1 and CDR2 from the germline V gene are SGDLS and YYNGEE. The CDR3, as DNA: TGTGCCAGCAGCGTAGAGGATCGGGGATTTGGCTACACCTTC. It yields the protein CASSVEDRGFGYTF.

The chain carries TRBV5-8 and TRBJ2-3; 14 bases are a match to TRBD2. There are 17 residues in the CDR3. The junction had 9 bases not matched to a gene; V was cut back by 4 bases and J by 5 bases. CDR1 and CDR2 (germline): SGHTS, YDEGEE. CDR3 in amino acids: CASSTGTSGRILDTQYF. CDR3 DNA: TGTGCCAGCAGCACCGGGACTAGCGGGAGAATTTTAGATACGCAGTATTTT.

The chain couples TRBV30 to TRBJ2-3; 8 bases are shared with TRBD2. The CDR3 runs 14 residues. Germline V gene sequence: CDR1 GTSNPN, CDR2 SVGIG (reference sequence). J lost 6 bases, V lost 1 base, and 6 bases had no gene match. This CDR3 reads CAWSAAAGADTQYF. For the CDR3, the DNA is TGTGCCTGGAGTGCGGCAGCGGGAGCGGATACGCAGTATTTT.

The chain has TRBV18 and TRBJ1-4; 8 positions match TRBD1. CDR3 length: 18 residues. The J segment lost 8 bases and the V segment lost 1 base, leaving 15 bases of the junction unmatched. From germline, CDR1 is KGHSH and CDR2 LQKENI. The CDR3 is CASSPQHPSGGSAEKLFF. The CDR3, as DNA: TGTGCCAGCTCACCACAGCATCCCTCAGGGGGCTCCGCCGAAAAACTGTTTTTT.

This rearrangement joins TRBV27 to TRBJ2-5; tentatively, D is TRBD2 (7 bases). The CDR3 runs 15 residues. Trimming removed 3 bases from V and 7 bases from J, with 18 bases in between. The germline CDR1 and CDR2 sequences are MNHEY and SMNVEV (reference sequence). CDR3 in amino acids: CASSFGGTKGGTQYF. Here the CDR3 DNA reads TGTGCCAGCAGTTTTGGAGGGACTAAAGGGGGGACCCAGTACTTC.

The chain carries TRBV28 and TRBJ2-5; 11 bases are a match to TRBD2. After removal of 3 bases from V and 4 bases from J, the junction contained 4 bases not matched to a gene. The CDR3 extends over 15 amino acids. Germline V CDR1 and CDR2: MDHEN, SYDVKM. DNA for the CDR3: TGTGCCAGCAGTTTTCGGCTAGCGGGAGGAGAGACCCAGTACTTC. It codes for CASSFRLAGGETQYF.

This sequence joins TRBV4-3 and TRBJ2-7; 9 positions match TRBD1. After removal of 0 bases from V and 1 base from J, the junction contained 7 bases not matched to a gene. Germline V gives CDR1 LGHNA, CDR2 YSLEER. The CDR3 runs to 17 residues. The CDR3 DNA is TGCGCCAGCAGCCAAGAGTCCCGGACAGGGGCTTCCTACGAGCAGTACTTC. Residues: CASSQESRTGASYEQYF.

DNA of the CDR3: TGTGCCAGCAGCGTTAGCGGGAGTTCCTACAATGAGCAGTTCTTC. It codes for CASSVSGSSYNEQFF. The rearrangement uses TRBV7-3 and TRBJ2-1, with TRBD2 matching over 9 bases. The CDR3 consists of 15 residues. Germline CDR1 is SGHTA and CDR2 is FQGTGA. Trimming cost V 5 bases and J 1 base; bases outside gene matches: 3.

The chain has TRBV19 and TRBJ1-3, with a tentative D call TRBD1 (6 bases). V dropped 6 bases and J dropped 4 bases, with 22 bases sitting between them. The CDR3 has 17 residues. CDR1 and CDR2 (germline): LNHDA, SQIVND (reference sequence). CDR3 coding DNA: TGTGCCAGTAGCCGGACCCGGGACAAAGGCCTGGGAAACACCATATATTTT. Its translation is CASSRTRDKGLGNTIYF.

The chain joins TRBV10-3 to TRBJ1-1; tentatively, D is TRBD1 (5 bases). In germline, CDR1 is ENHRY, CDR2 SYGVKD. This CDR3 is 11 amino acids long. V lost 10 bases and J 5 bases, leaving 11 bases between the germline ends. The CDR3 DNA is TGTGCCACGCGACAGAATACTGAAGCTTTCTTT. Its translation is CATRQNTEAFF.

The chain couples TRBV6-5 to TRBJ1-1; maybe TRBD1 (5 bases). V shed 5 bases and J shed 1 base, with 5 bases lying between them. The CDR3 totals 12 residues. Looked up from germline, CDR1 is MNHEY and CDR2 is SVGAGI. CDR3 in amino acids: CASSTGNTEAFF. CDR3 coding DNA: TGTGCCAGCAGTACAGGGAACACTGAAGCTTTCTTT.

The V gene is TRBV3-1 (or the pseudogene TRBV3-2), the J gene TRBJ2-4, with 8 bases identical to TRBD2. CDR1 is LGHDT and CDR2 is YNNKEL in the germline V gene (reference sequence). CDR3 length: 17 amino acids. With 5 bases clipped from V and 3 bases from J, the junction kept 12 bases outside the gene matches. In DNA form, the CDR3 reads TGTGCCAGCAGCAATCCACCGGGAGGGTCAAGCAAAAACATTCAGTACTTC. It encodes CASSNPPGGSSKNIQYF.